This entry features one T cell receptor (beta chain) sequence. Likely a read error: the CDR3 ends without its conserved phenylalanine or tryptophan. The DNA is left out, because the CDR3 cannot be placed on it with certainty; the CDR3 is given as TCRdb lists it. The germline V gene has CDR1 SNHLY and CDR2 FYNNEI. A total of 11 residues make up the CDR3, ends included. Genomic DNA provided the template from which TCR beta VDJ and CDR3 profiles were obtained. Each CDR3 protein is one row after TCRdb ran MiXCR on the reads. Of approximately 180,000 distinct CDR3 sequences in the sample, roughly 60% were seen once. Individuals selected for sequencing had exhibited CD8+CD57+ cell expansion on flow cytometry. The data derive from a study of CD8+CD57+ T cells in acquired aplastic anemia.

Material: sorted CD4+, CD8+, or CD8+CD57+ T cells (not recorded which) from PBMCs. The V gene is TRBV2, the J gene TRBJ1-6; the table names TRBD1, a call not compared with the DNA. The receptor was derived from a human donor with aplastic anemia. The CDR3 here is CASSERTGVNY.